This entry lists 3 T cell receptor beta chains sequenced from one sample in a study of T cells in narcolepsy. TCRdb's table, derived via immunoSEQ multiplex PCR, lists solely in-frame clones and lacks some. The table has about 27,000 clones, more than 65% seen once. Sequenced sample: memory (CD45RA-) CD4+ T cells from blood. The receptors were sampled from a human donor in good health.

This chain connects TRBV28 to TRBJ1-2, with 7 positions matching TRBD1. Germline V gene lookup returns CDR1 MDHEN and CDR2 SYDVKM. Trimming at V came to 5 bases and at J to 4 bases, leaving 4 bases not matched to a gene. The CDR3 length is 13 residues. In DNA, the CDR3 is TGTGCCAGCAGTGCAGGGACAGCCTATGGCTACACCTTC. This sequence encodes CASSAGTAYGYTF.

The rearrangement uses TRBV7-2 and TRBJ1-1; no firm D call. CDR1 is SGHTA, CDR2 FQGNSA, per germline. This CDR3 is built from 13 residues. Trimming removed 5 bases at V and 7 bases at J, with 14 bases between. The CDR3 DNA reads TGTGCCAGCAGCCTTTTTGGGGAGATTGAAGCTTTCTTT. This codes for CASSLFGEIEAFF.

V gene TRBV6-6 combines with J gene TRBJ2-1; perhaps D is TRBD1 or TRBD2 (6 bases each). This CDR3 is built from 15 residues. Germline-derived CDR1 and CDR2 are MNHNY and SVGAGI (reference sequence). V was pared by 6 bases and J by 0 bases, with 12 bases between. The CDR3 DNA reads as TGTGCCAGCAGCCTCAGGGGACTCTCCTACAATGAGCAGTTCTTC. Translation: CASSLRGLSYNEQFF.